These T cell receptor beta chains were read from a single sample in a study of T cell changes during pregnancy in multiple sclerosis. Sequencing used immunoSEQ multiplex PCR; TCRdb keeps in-frame clones, though not all of them. The table records tens of thousands of clones, 88% of them present only once. Here the sequenced sample was CD4+ T cells from peripheral blood mononuclear cells, taken in the second trimester of pregnancy. Receptors originate from a female donor with multiple sclerosis, enrolled in a pregnancy study. The CDR3 runs from the conserved cysteine through the conserved F or W. Each record gives: D gene, clone size, J gene, V gene, CDR3 DNA, CDR3 protein. A D gene is named only where the DNA matches it firmly. Some rows have no size entry. The others give once, few or many, or a class for an expanded clone.

D gene: NA
clone size: NA
J gene: TRBJ2-6
V gene: TRBV5-1
CDR3 DNA: TGCGCCAGCAGCTTGGCAGAAGGGGGCGGGAAAGGCTCTGGGGCCAACGTCCTGACTTTC
CDR3 protein: CASSLAEGGGKGSGANVLTF

D gene: NA
clone size: NA
J gene: TRBJ2-3
V gene: TRBV30
CDR3 DNA: TGTGCCTGGAGTTCTTTCTTATATACGCAGTATTTT
CDR3 protein: CAWSSFLYTQYF

D gene: TRBD1
clone size: NA
J gene: TRBJ2-7
V gene: TRBV6-1
CDR3 DNA: TGTGCCAGCACTATTCAGACAGGGGTTCCCTACGAGCAGTACTTC
CDR3 protein: CASTIQTGVPYEQYF

D gene: NA
clone size: once
J gene: TRBJ2-2
V gene: TRBV19
CDR3 DNA: TGTGCCAGTAGTACTTCTAGCGTCACCGGGGAGCTGTTTTTT
CDR3 protein: CASSTSSVTGELFF

D gene: NA
clone size: NA
J gene: TRBJ1-4
V gene: TRBV5-1
CDR3 DNA: TGCGCCAGCAGCTTGGATCCTGAGGGACTTAATGAAAAACTGTTTTTT
CDR3 protein: CASSLDPEGLNEKLFF

D gene: TRBD1
clone size: NA
J gene: TRBJ1-2
V gene: TRBV19
CDR3 DNA: TGTGCCAGTAGTATCACATCGGGACAGGGAGGCTATGGCTACACCTTC
CDR3 protein: CASSITSGQGGYGYTF

D gene: NA
clone size: once
J gene: TRBJ1-1
V gene: TRBV10-1
CDR3 DNA: TGCGCCAGCAGTGCGAACAGGGACGACACTGAAGCTTTCTTT
CDR3 protein: CASSANRDDTEAFF

D gene: TRBD2
clone size: NA
J gene: TRBJ2-1
V gene: TRBV2
CDR3 DNA: TGTGCCAGCGGACTAGCGGGAGGGTTTGATCTCAATGAGCAGTTCTTC
CDR3 protein: CASGLAGGFDLNEQFF

D gene: NA
clone size: once
J gene: TRBJ1-4
V gene: TRBV5-1
CDR3 DNA: TGCGCCAGCAGCTTGGGGGGGGGTGAAAAACTGTTTTTT
CDR3 protein: CASSLGGGEKLFF

D gene: TRBD2
clone size: NA
J gene: TRBJ2-5
V gene: TRBV5-1
CDR3 DNA: TGCGCCAGCAGCTTGACTAGCGGACACCAAGAGACCCAGTACTTC
CDR3 protein: CASSLTSGHQETQYF

D gene: NA
clone size: NA
J gene: TRBJ1-4
V gene: TRBV28
CDR3 DNA: TGTGCCAGCAGACGACAGCCCCCAACTAATGAAAAACTGTTTTTT
CDR3 protein: CASRRQPPTNEKLFF

D gene: TRBD2
clone size: NA
J gene: TRBJ2-7
V gene: TRBV4-2
CDR3 DNA: TGTGCCAGCAGCCAAGGACTAGCGGACTACGAGCAGTACTTC
CDR3 protein: CASSQGLADYEQYF

D gene: NA
clone size: few
J gene: TRBJ1-5
V gene: TRBV28
CDR3 DNA: TGTGCCAGCACCCCAAGTACACGAGGGTTTGGACAGCCCCAGCATTTT
CDR3 protein: CASTPSTRGFGQPQHF

D gene: TRBD1
clone size: NA
J gene: TRBJ1-2
V gene: TRBV5-1
CDR3 DNA: TGCGCCAGCAGCTCCGACAGGGGTATCATCTATGGCTACACCTTC
CDR3 protein: CASSSDRGIIYGYTF

D gene: NA
clone size: NA
J gene: TRBJ1-1
V gene: TRBV10-2
CDR3 DNA: TGCGCCAGCAGTCCCCAGACAGCTATGAACACTGAAGCTTTCTTT
CDR3 protein: CASSPQTAMNTEAFF

D gene: TRBD1
clone size: NA
J gene: TRBJ1-5
V gene: TRBV6-1
CDR3 DNA: TGTGCCAGCAGTGCGGACAGGGCCCATCAGCCCCAGCATTTT
CDR3 protein: CASSADRAHQPQHF

D gene: NA
clone size: NA
J gene: TRBJ2-2
V gene: TRBV29-1
CDR3 DNA: TGCAGCGTTGACAACGGACTACTGACCGGGGAGCTGTTTTTT
CDR3 protein: CSVDNGLLTGELFF

D gene: NA
clone size: NA
J gene: TRBJ1-2
V gene: TRBV14
CDR3 DNA: TGTGCCAGCAGCCAAGAGGGGACATACTATGGCTACACCTTC
CDR3 protein: CASSQEGTYYGYTF

D gene: NA
clone size: once
J gene: TRBJ2-7
V gene: TRBV21-1
CDR3 DNA: TGTGCCAGCAGCAGGGCCGTCGGGATTTCCTACGAGCAGTACTTC
CDR3 protein: CASSRAVGISYEQYF

D gene: NA
clone size: NA
J gene: TRBJ2-3
V gene: TRBV18
CDR3 DNA: TGTGCCAGCTCACCAGGGCTAGCGAACACAGATACGCAGTATTTT
CDR3 protein: CASSPGLANTDTQYF

D gene: TRBD2
clone size: NA
J gene: TRBJ2-1
V gene: TRBV7-2
CDR3 DNA: TGTGCCAGCAGCTCGCAAGCCGGGACTAGCGTAGATGAGCAGTTCTTC
CDR3 protein: CASSSQAGTSVDEQFF

D gene: TRBD1
clone size: medium-sized
J gene: TRBJ1-1
V gene: TRBV28
CDR3 DNA: TGTGCCAGCAAATTACGGACAGGGGGAGCTTTCTTT
CDR3 protein: CASKLRTGGAFF

D gene: TRBD2
clone size: NA
J gene: TRBJ2-3
V gene: TRBV7-9
CDR3 DNA: TGTGCCAGCAGCCCCGGGACTAGCGGGAAAGATACGCAGTATTTT
CDR3 protein: CASSPGTSGKDTQYF

D gene: NA
clone size: NA
J gene: TRBJ2-5
V gene: TRBV2
CDR3 DNA: TGTGCCAGCAGTGAAGCCGTCAGGGTTGAGACCCAGTACTTC
CDR3 protein: CASSEAVRVETQYF

D gene: TRBD1
clone size: once
J gene: TRBJ1-2
V gene: TRBV7-2
CDR3 DNA: TGTGCCAGCAGCGTGACAGGGGGCTTCTATGGCTACACCTTC
CDR3 protein: CASSVTGGFYGYTF

D gene: NA
clone size: NA
J gene: TRBJ2-1
V gene: TRBV7-2
CDR3 DNA: TGTGCCAGCAGCTTAGAGGGGATAACCTACAATGAGCAGTTCTTC
CDR3 protein: CASSLEGITYNEQFF

D gene: TRBD1
clone size: NA
J gene: TRBJ2-5
V gene: TRBV28
CDR3 DNA: TGTGCCAGCAGTTCGGGACAGGGGAAAGAGACCCAGTACTTC
CDR3 protein: CASSSGQGKETQYF

D gene: TRBD1
clone size: NA
J gene: TRBJ2-2
V gene: TRBV4-1
CDR3 DNA: TGCGCCAGCAGCCAAACTCTCCCCGGGACAGGTCTCACCGGGGAGCTGTTTTTT
CDR3 protein: CASSQTLPGTGLTGELFF

D gene: NA
clone size: NA
J gene: TRBJ2-7
V gene: TRBV7-2
CDR3 DNA: TGTGCCAGCAGCTTAGCGGTGGGAGGCCTCTACGAGCAGTACTTC
CDR3 protein: CASSLAVGGLYEQYF

D gene: NA
clone size: NA
J gene: TRBJ1-1
V gene: TRBV5-4
CDR3 DNA: TGTGCCAGCAGCTCTTCCTCCGGGACATTTCTGAGCACTGAAGCTTTCTTT
CDR3 protein: CASSSSSGTFLSTEAFF

D gene: TRBD2
clone size: NA
J gene: TRBJ2-7
V gene: TRBV7-6
CDR3 DNA: TGTGCCAGCAGCGCCGGACTAGCGGGAGGGCGCTACGAGCAGTACTTC
CDR3 protein: CASSAGLAGGRYEQYF

D gene: TRBD1
clone size: NA
J gene: TRBJ2-3
V gene: TRBV11-2
CDR3 DNA: TGTGCCAGCAGCTTTTCCGGGACAGGGCCGACAGATACGCAGTATTTT
CDR3 protein: CASSFSGTGPTDTQYF

D gene: TRBD1
clone size: NA
J gene: TRBJ2-7
V gene: TRBV10-3
CDR3 DNA: TGTGCCATCAGTGAGGCGCAGGGGGTCCCCTACGAGCAGTACTTC
CDR3 protein: CAISEAQGVPYEQYF

D gene: NA
clone size: once
J gene: TRBJ2-5
V gene: TRBV30
CDR3 DNA: TGTGCCTGGAGTGTACAACCGGGCGGGGAGCAGTACTTC
CDR3 protein: CAWSVQPGGEQYF

D gene: TRBD1
clone size: NA
J gene: TRBJ1-5
V gene: TRBV2
CDR3 DNA: TGTGCCAGCAGCGTACCCGGACAGGGGTATCAGCCCCAGCATTTT
CDR3 protein: CASSVPGQGYQPQHF

D gene: TRBD1
clone size: NA
J gene: TRBJ1-5
V gene: TRBV7-2
CDR3 DNA: TGTGCCAGCAGCTTAGCGCCGGCAGGGGGCTCGGAACAGCCCCAGCATTTT
CDR3 protein: CASSLAPAGGSEQPQHF

D gene: TRBD1
clone size: NA
J gene: TRBJ2-3
V gene: TRBV7-3
CDR3 DNA: TGTGCCAGCAGCCAGGGGGCCTATACGCAGTATTTT
CDR3 protein: CASSQGAYTQYF

D gene: TRBD2
clone size: NA
J gene: TRBJ2-5
V gene: TRBV7-2
CDR3 DNA: TGTGCCAGCAGCTTAGGCGGACTAGCGGGAGCACAAGAGACCCAGTACTTC
CDR3 protein: CASSLGGLAGAQETQYF

D gene: NA
clone size: NA
J gene: TRBJ2-7
V gene: TRBV11-2
CDR3 DNA: TGTGCCAGCAGCCCTACAAGAGGTAGCCTCACCTCCTACGAGCAGTACTTC
CDR3 protein: CASSPTRGSLTSYEQYF

D gene: NA
clone size: once
J gene: TRBJ2-3
V gene: TRBV4-2
CDR3 DNA: TGTGCCAGTGGACTGGACACAGATACGCAGTATTTT
CDR3 protein: CASGLDTDTQYF

D gene: NA
clone size: NA
J gene: TRBJ1-4
V gene: TRBV18
CDR3 DNA: TGTGCCAGCTCACCACCGTCGGGGAGGGGTGAAAAACTGTTTTTT
CDR3 protein: CASSPPSGRGEKLFF

D gene: NA
clone size: NA
J gene: TRBJ1-3
V gene: TRBV11-2
CDR3 DNA: TGTGCCAGCAGCTTAGGCCCGGGGAGCTCTGGAAACACCATATATTTT
CDR3 protein: CASSLGPGSSGNTIYF

D gene: TRBD2
clone size: once
J gene: TRBJ2-7
V gene: TRBV6-5
CDR3 DNA: TGTGCCAGCAGTTACTCGACTAGCGGGGCCTACGAGCAGTACTTC
CDR3 protein: CASSYSTSGAYEQYF

D gene: TRBD1
clone size: NA
J gene: TRBJ1-5
V gene: TRBV6-5
CDR3 DNA: TGTGCCAGCAGTCCCGGGACAGGGGGCAATCAGCCCCAGCATTTT
CDR3 protein: CASSPGTGGNQPQHF

D gene: TRBD1
clone size: NA
J gene: TRBJ2-7
V gene: TRBV6-5
CDR3 DNA: TGTGCCAGCAGTTATAGCGCCAGGGGGAACTACGAGCAGTACTTC
CDR3 protein: CASSYSARGNYEQYF

D gene: NA
clone size: NA
J gene: TRBJ2-4
V gene: TRBV4-2
CDR3 DNA: TGTGCCAGCAGCCAAGATTTTCCTCAGGGGGCCAAAAACATTCAGTACTTC
CDR3 protein: CASSQDFPQGAKNIQYF

D gene: TRBD2
clone size: NA
J gene: TRBJ2-7
V gene: TRBV10-3
CDR3 DNA: TGTGCCATCTCAAGCGGGAGTCGGGCCTACGAGCAGTACTTC
CDR3 protein: CAISSGSRAYEQYF

D gene: TRBD1
clone size: NA
J gene: TRBJ1-4
V gene: TRBV28
CDR3 DNA: TGTGCCAGCAGTGCGACAGGGGTTTGGGAAAAACTGTTTTTT
CDR3 protein: CASSATGVWEKLFF

D gene: NA
clone size: NA
J gene: TRBJ2-7
V gene: TRBV29-1
CDR3 DNA: TGCAGCGCGCGGGGATACAGGTCCTACGAGCAGTACTTC
CDR3 protein: CSARGYRSYEQYF

D gene: NA
clone size: NA
J gene: TRBJ2-3
V gene: TRBV19
CDR3 DNA: TGTGCCAGTAGGATGGAGGACACAGATACGCAGTATTTT
CDR3 protein: CASRMEDTDTQYF

D gene: NA
clone size: few
J gene: TRBJ1-4
V gene: TRBV4-1
CDR3 DNA: TGCGCCAGCAGCGCCTCCGGCGGGACTGCAACTAATGAAAAACTGTTTTTT
CDR3 protein: CASSASGGTATNEKLFF

D gene: NA
clone size: NA
J gene: TRBJ2-7
V gene: TRBV4-1
CDR3 DNA: TGCGCCAGCAGCCAAGATCCAATCTACGAGCAGTACTTC
CDR3 protein: CASSQDPIYEQYF

D gene: NA
clone size: once
J gene: TRBJ2-1
V gene: TRBV7-2
CDR3 DNA: TGTGCCAGCAGCCTCGAGATCGGCAATGAGCAGTTCTTC
CDR3 protein: CASSLEIGNEQFF

D gene: TRBD2
clone size: once
J gene: TRBJ2-1
V gene: TRBV10-3
CDR3 DNA: TGTGCCATCAGTGACCTCCTAGCGGGAGTCTACAATGAGCAGTTCTTC
CDR3 protein: CAISDLLAGVYNEQFF